The table lists the clone carrying this T cell receptor beta chain with a few counts. The V gene's germline CDR1 is SGHRS and CDR2 YFSETQ. This CDR3 comprises 14 residues. V dropped 0 bases and J dropped 2; count of bases not matched to a gene: 1. One entry per CDR3 protein results from TCRdb running MiXCR on the 5' RACE reads. The sample consists of about 190,000 distinct CDR3 sequences, about a sixth of them appearing once. This record belongs to a study of identical twins. The same specimen was also included in a second study, on T cells expressing NK-cell markers. That paper states: The TCR beta repertoires originated in sorted CD3+CD56+NKG2C+, CD3+CD56+NKG2C- and CD3+CD56-NKG2C+ T cells.

This TCR derives from a young woman in good health. The chain links TRBV5-1 to TRBJ1-2, with TRBD1 identical over 7 bases. The sequencing sample was made of CD8+ T cells sorted from blood. The CDR3 sequence: CASSLGQGNYGYTF. CDR3 coding DNA: TGCGCCAGCAGCTTGGGACAGGGCAACTATGGCTACACCTTC.